Sequencing of this TCR beta chain was carried out in a study of cytomegalovirus exposure and HLA in healthy donors. Study-wide points: TCR beta V- and J-gene trimming, according to a later analysis, was linked to a missense DCLRE1C variant. A likely sequencing artifact accounted for one observed cluster of highly shared sequence variants.

As for this clone: The antigen is unknown.

The PCR used 60 Vbeta and 13 Jbeta primers. TCRdb's copy holds only in-frame clones and misses some; the assay was immunoSEQ multiplex PCR. Found here are roughly 190,000 clones, about 88% of them singletons; the top ten hold about 1.7%. This clonotype was sampled from a woman aged 18 to 35 in good health and CMV-seronegative. Sequencing was carried out using PBMCs.

Here the CDR3 DNA reads TGCGCCAGCAGCCGCGGAACGAACACCGGGGAGCTGTTTTTT. Encoded protein: CASSRGTNTGELFF. This chain joins TRBV4-3 and TRBJ2-2, with unresolved D. CDR1 LGHNA and CDR2 YSLEER come from the germline V gene. The V and J ends lost 4 bases and 0 bases respectively, with 6 bases between them. The CDR3 covers 14 residues.